This T cell receptor beta chain was recovered during a study of T-cell memory formation after mild COVID-19 (dated by TCRdb to about 2021). Concerning the study at large: TCR sequence clusters from the two donors were largely donor specific. In two donors, T-cell clones that expanded and contracted after mild COVID-19 were followed by sequencing TCRalpha and TCRbeta repertoires longitudinally. Two young, previously healthy adult volunteers, one female and one male, were included in the cohort.

Ficoll-Paque density gradient centrifugation was used to isolate PBMCs. The paper as a whole reports these results and caveats: Some responding clones were found in pre-infection memory, which suggests that pre-existing cross-reactive memory T cells took part in the SARS-CoV-2 response. The study included only a couple of mild cases, and larger cohorts that include severe cases with pre-infection samples were judged to be necessary. Whether the second-wave clones peaking on day 37 were SARS-CoV-2 specific was not confirmed. Balanced CD4/CD8 phenotypes were observed for clones contracting from day 15 to 85, whereas a bias towards CD4+ was observed for a second wave of clones expanding from day 15 to 37. Contracting CD4+ clones were located mainly in the CM and EM memory subsets, whereas CD8+ clones were found to be enriched in EMRA.

Instrument on record: Illumina NovaSeq 6000. Using 5'RACE with constant-segment primers, TCRalpha and TCRbeta cDNA libraries were constructed, with sample barcodes and unique molecular identifiers added in the process. Trizol reagent was used to extract RNA from every sample. Amplification of the libraries took two PCR steps, and the second step added a second sample barcode plus Illumina TruSeq adapters. Sequencing of the libraries was done on an Illumina NovaSeq, producing 2 x 150 bp paired-end reads. The paper's data handling went like this. With migec v1.2.7, reads were demultiplexed and then collapsed into UMI-guided consensus sequences. Using mixcr v2.1.11, UMI consensuses were aligned to TRA and TRB V and J templates and then assembled into clonotypes. A clonotype was counted as expanded or contracted only when both edgeR and NoisET called the clonotype significant, with the noise models trained on biological replicates. edgeR calls used a false discovery rate-adjusted p below 0.01 and a log2 fold-change threshold of 1. As an exploratory analysis of dynamics, PCA with hierarchical clustering was applied to max-normalized trajectories of the 1000 most abundant clonotypes. Separately sequenced CD4+ and CD8+ repertoires were used to assign the CD4 or CD8 phenotype of responding clones. Starting from the raw public reads, TCRdb applied fastp trimming at Q25, assembled clones with MiXCR and retained in-frame beta chains. Merged by CDR3 protein, the rows form single entries marked with the most common genes and DNA. TCRdb assigned the V and J calls; the authors' analysis was not used. A total of 470,000 or so distinct CDR3 sequences appear in this sample, 18% of them only once. Around 12% of the sample belongs to the ten largest clones.

Worth noting for this clonotype: Which antigen it targets is not known. Base qualities are missing; no much larger clone stands one base away.

V loses 1 base of germline sequence and J loses 7 bases, and the interval between the two ends is 14 bases. The CDR3 has 14 amino acids, counting the end cysteine and phenylalanine. The DNA shown is the 42-base CDR3, in frame from base 1. From the germline V gene (reference sequence), CDR1 is LGHDT and CDR2 is YNNKEL. The receptor was isolated from an adult woman who had mild COVID-19 (a few samples of this study predate the infection). The sample titles of this study are shuffled in the database, so cell type and time point are left out; the donor was told from shared clones. Here the chain combines TRBV3-1 and TRBJ2-7; the D gene is not confidently resolved. The sequencing input was PBMCs or a T cell subset sorted from them (not recorded which). The DNA is TGTGCCAGCAGCCAAGTAAATTGGGTGGAAGAGCAGTACTTC. It codes for CASSQVNWVEEQYF.